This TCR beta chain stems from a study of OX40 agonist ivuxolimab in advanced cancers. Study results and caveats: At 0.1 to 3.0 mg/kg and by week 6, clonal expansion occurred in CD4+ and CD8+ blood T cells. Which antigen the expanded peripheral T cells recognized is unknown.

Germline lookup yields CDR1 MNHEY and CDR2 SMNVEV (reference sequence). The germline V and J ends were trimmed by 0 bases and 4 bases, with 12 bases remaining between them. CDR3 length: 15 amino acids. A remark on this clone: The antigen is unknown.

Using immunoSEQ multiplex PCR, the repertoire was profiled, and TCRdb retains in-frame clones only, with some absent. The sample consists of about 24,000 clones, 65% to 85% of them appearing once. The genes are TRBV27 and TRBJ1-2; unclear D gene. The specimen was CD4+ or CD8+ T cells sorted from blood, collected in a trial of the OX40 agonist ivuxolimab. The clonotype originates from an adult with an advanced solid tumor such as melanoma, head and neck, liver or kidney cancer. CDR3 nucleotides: TGTGCCAGCAGTTTATCCCCCGAACACCGCTATGGCTACACCTTC. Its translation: CASSLSPEHRYGYTF.